A single sample is the source of the 5 T cell receptor beta chains below, sequenced in a study of shared clonotypes between healthy human individuals. Assay used: immunoSEQ multiplex PCR; TCRdb lists only in-frame clones, some missing. The sample holds more than 2,000,000 clones; approximately 93% are singletons and the top ten take about 0.41%. The sample was naive CD4+ T cells from PBMCs. Subset denoted: CD45RA+ positively selected. These receptors originate from a man between 18 and 29 years old in good health. Some clones in this sample may be carry-over from other donors' samples.

The CDR3 nucleotides are TGTGCCAGCAGCTTACAGGGGGCAGGGACCGGGGAGCTGTTTTTT. Its protein product is CASSLQGAGTGELFF. This rearrangement joins TRBV7-3 to TRBJ2-2; 8 bases match TRBD1. The junction had 4 bases not matched to a gene; V was cut back by 2 bases and J by 5 bases. This CDR3 has 15 residues. Germline V gene sequence: CDR1 SGHTA, CDR2 FQGTGA.

The chain uses TRBV7-7 and TRBJ2-6, with unresolved D. V dropped 3 bases and J dropped 2 bases, with 2 bases sitting between them. The CDR3 contains 13 residues. Germline CDR1 reads SSHAT; CDR2 reads FNYEAQ (reference sequence). CDR3 protein: CASSLAGANVLTF. CDR3 DNA sequence: TGTGCCAGCAGCTTGGCTGGGGCCAACGTCCTGACTTTC.

This clone was seen once. This chain joins TRBV7-2 and TRBJ1-2; no definite D call. Germline V gene lookup returns CDR1 SGHTA and CDR2 FQGNSA. The CDR3 length is 14 residues. V was trimmed by 4 bases and J by 1 base, leaving 10 bases between them. CDR3 loop: CASSSPGINYGYTF. The CDR3 coding sequence is TGTGCCAGCAGCTCCCCCGGGATTAACTATGGCTACACCTTC. Together with reference TRBV7-2 and TRBJ1-2, the CDR3 gives the full variable domain: GAGVSQSPSNKVTEKGKDVELRCDPISGHTALYWYRQSLGQGLEFLIYFQGNSAPDKSGLPSDRFSAERTGGSVSTLTIQRTQQEDSAVYLCASSSPGINYGYTFGSGTRLTVV.

Regarding this clone: Other nucleotide sequences in the sample specify the same CDR3. The chain's CDR3 is CASSLLAGSSTDTQYF. CDR3 in DNA: TGTGCCAGCAGCTTGTTGGCAGGTTCTAGCACAGATACGCAGTATTTT. This chain uses TRBV5-4 with TRBJ2-3; D gene ambiguous. Trimming took off 1 base at V and 0 bases at J, with 12 bases between the two ends. CDR1 and CDR2 from the germline V gene are SGHNT and YYREEE (reference sequence). The CDR3 consists of 16 residues.

The chain has TRBV5-8 and TRBJ2-5; 9 bases line up with TRBD1. There are 13 residues in the CDR3. CDR1 and CDR2 from the germline V gene are SGHTS and YDEGEE. The V segment lost 6 bases and the J segment 4 bases; nucleotides outside the gene matches: 4. The CDR3 reads CASTPGQGETQYF. The CDR3 coding sequence is TGTGCCAGCACCCCGGGACAGGGAGAGACCCAGTACTTC. Combining the CDR3 with reference TRBV5-8 and TRBJ2-5 gives the whole variable domain EAGVTQSPTHLIKTRGQQATLRCSPISGHTSVYWYQQALGLGLQFLLWYDEGEERNRGNFPPRFSGRQFPNYSSELNVNALELEDSALYLCASTPGQGETQYFGPGTRLLVL.